Below are 24 T cell receptor beta chains sequenced from a single sample in a study of beta chain features in type 1 diabetes. Investigators reverse transcribed all isolated RNA, so they sequenced expressed TCRB transcripts. Sequencing used immunoSEQ multiplex PCR; TCRdb keeps in-frame clones, though not all of them. The data show about 300,000 clones, approximately 8.1% seen once. What was sequenced was central memory CD4+ T cells from blood. These receptors were taken from a young woman in good health.

This clone was counted between two and nine times. CDR3 region: CAGGAFYEQYF. The CDR3 DNA follows: TGTGCCGGGGGGGCGTTCTACGAGCAGTACTTC. The gene calls are TRBV6-1 and TRBJ2-7, with D possibly TRBD2 on 7 matching bases. V was trimmed by 11 bases and J by 3 bases, leaving 11 bases between them. The CDR3 is 11 amino acids. CDR1 MNHNS and CDR2 SASEGT come from the germline V gene.

J is TRBJ1-6 and V is TRBV2; D unclear. The CDR3 covers 14 residues. Germline V gene lookup returns CDR1 SNHLY and CDR2 FYNNEI. The germline V and J ends were trimmed by 6 bases and 9 bases, with 15 bases remaining between them. The CDR3 coding sequence is TGTGCCAGCAGCCTTAACATAGCAAGTTCACCCCTCCACTTT. Residues: CASSLNIASSPLHF.

This clone was recorded a few times. The chain employs TRBV29-1 and TRBJ1-1; no clear D gene. This CDR3 comprises 13 residues. Germline-derived CDR1 and CDR2 are SQVTM and ANQGSEA. V was trimmed by 1 base and J by 2 bases, leaving 8 bases between them. The CDR3 reads CSVEGLRNTEAFF. CDR3 in DNA: TGCAGCGTTGAAGGGCTAAGAAACACTGAAGCTTTCTTT.

This clone was seen ten or more times. This chain connects TRBV7-2 to TRBJ1-1; possibly TRBD1 for D (5 bases). Trimming shortened V by 5 bases and J by 8 bases, and 18 bases separated the two germline ends. This CDR3 region has 14 residues. Looked up from germline, CDR1 is SGHTA and CDR2 is FQGNSA. CDR3 nucleotides: TGTGCCAGCAGCCCGCCGACCCCGGGGGGGGAAGCTTTCTTT. Translated, it gives CASSPPTPGGEAFF.

A word on this clone: A much larger clone lies a single base off, so this may be a read error. The chain couples TRBV7-2 to TRBJ1-5, with D possibly matching TRBD1 (5 bases). Germline V gene lookup returns CDR1 SGHTA and CDR2 FQGNSA. The CDR3 has 13 amino acids. Trimming left V 5 bases short and J 4 bases short, with 9 bases between. In DNA, the CDR3 is TGTGCCAGCAGCATACGGGGGAATCAGCCCCAGCATTTT. It is translated as CASSIRGNQPQHF. Based on the CDR3 plus reference TRBV7-2 and TRBJ1-5, the full variable domain is GAGVSQSPSNKVTEKGKDVELRCDPISGHTALYWYRQSLGQGLEFLIYFQGNSAPDKSGLPSDRFSAERTGGSVSTLTIQRTQQEDSAVYLCASSIRGNQPQHFGDGTRLSIL.

This clone occurred a few times. V and J are TRBV4-1 and TRBJ1-2, with 7 bases fitting TRBD1. CDR3 length: 16 amino acids. Trimming at V came to 0 bases and at J to 1 base, leaving 5 bases not matched to a gene. The germline CDR1 and CDR2 sequences are MGHRA and YSYEKL. Here the CDR3 DNA reads TGCGCCAGCAGCCAAGATTTACAGGGGATTAACTATGGCTACACCTTC. Translating gives CASSQDLQGINYGYTF.

This clone was counted between two and nine times. The chain couples TRBV4-2 to TRBJ1-1; 8 positions match TRBD1. Germline CDR1 reads LGHNA; CDR2 reads YNFKEQ. After removal of 0 bases from V and 7 bases from J, the junction contained 7 bases not matched to a gene. CDR3 length: 15 amino acids. The CDR3 DNA sequence: TGTGCCAGCAGCCAAGAGGTACTAACAGGGGGTGAAGCTTTCTTT. Its translation is CASSQEVLTGGEAFF.

This clone was seen many times. It is likely a read error: a sequence one base away is far more abundant. This sample also contains other DNA sequences that code for the same CDR3. The CDR3 DNA reads as TGTGCCAGCAGTTACGGACCAGATACGCAGTATTTT. As protein: CASSYGPDTQYF. This rearrangement joins TRBV6-4 to TRBJ2-3, with unresolved D. Trimming removed 5 bases from V and 4 bases from J, with 7 bases in between. CDR1 is MRHNA, CDR2 SNTAGT, per germline. This CDR3 spans 12 amino acids.

This clone was counted between two and nine times. This rearrangement joins TRBV4-1 to TRBJ1-1; tentative D call: TRBD1 (5 bases). CDR1 is MGHRA and CDR2 is YSYEKL in the germline V gene. V lost 4 bases and J lost 4, with 19 bases in between. This CDR3 spans 16 amino acids. The CDR3 DNA reads as TGCGCCAGCAGCCCGGGGTTTGGGCCGGGGGGCACTGAAGCTTTCTTT. Protein: CASSPGFGPGGTEAFF.

This clone occurred many times. V gene TRBV7-2 combines with J gene TRBJ2-7; 9 nucleotides line up with TRBD1. This CDR3 has 15 amino acids. Per germline, CDR1 SGHTA and CDR2 FQGNSA. V shed 5 bases, J shed 3 bases, and the junction held 8 bases outside the gene matches. This chain's CDR3 is CASSPTSTGGYEQYF. CDR3 nucleotides: TGTGCCAGCAGCCCCACCTCGACAGGGGGCTACGAGCAGTACTTC.

In this sample, this clone turned up many times. The chain has TRBV16 and TRBJ2-2; D ambiguous. The CDR3 is made up of 13 amino acids. Per the germline V gene, CDR1 is KGHSY and CDR2 is FQNENV. Trimming left V 1 base short and J 6 bases short, with 6 bases between. Written as DNA, the CDR3 is TGTGCCAGCAGCCAATATCGAGCCGGGGAGCTGTTTTTT. Residues: CASSQYRAGELFF.

This clone was seen just once. V and J are TRBV5-1 and TRBJ2-2, with D possibly matching TRBD1 (5 bases). V lost 5 bases and J lost 7, with 15 bases in between. Germline CDR1 reads SGHRS; CDR2 reads YFSETQ. The CDR3 extends over 14 amino acids. The CDR3 sequence is CASRIMGHNGELFF. The CDR3 region has the DNA TGCGCCAGCAGGATAATGGGGCATAACGGGGAGCTGTTTTTT.

This clone came up a few times. The V gene is TRBV7-2, the J gene TRBJ2-1, with 9 bases that match TRBD2. The V and J ends lost 5 bases and 7 bases, in that order; junction bases with no gene match: 9. The CDR3 sequence is 15 residues long. Germline V gene data show CDR1 as SGHTA and CDR2 as FQGNSA. Here the CDR3 reads CASSDLLAGLNEQFF. CDR3 in DNA: TGTGCCAGCAGCGACCTACTAGCGGGCTTAAATGAGCAGTTCTTC.

For the CDR3, the DNA is TGTGCCAGCAGCTTCGATTGGGGCACTGAAGCTTTCTTT. It is translated as CASSFDWGTEAFF. The rearrangement uses TRBV7-3 and TRBJ1-1, with unresolved D. The CDR3 is 13 residues long. From germline, CDR1 is SGHTA and CDR2 FQGTGA. Trimming took off 3 bases at V and 4 bases at J, with 9 bases between the two ends.

The chain is built from TRBV6-5 and TRBJ1-2, with D unclear. The V gene lost 2 bases and the J gene lost 4 bases, with 11 bases spanning the gap. This CDR3 region has 14 residues. The germline gives CDR1 MNHEY, CDR2 SVGAGI. The CDR3 here is CASSYISTSYGYTF. As DNA, the CDR3 is TGTGCCAGCAGTTACATTTCGACATCCTATGGCTACACCTTC.

A few counts support this clone. The chain recombines TRBV5-1 with TRBJ1-5; unclear D gene. From germline, CDR1 is SGHRS and CDR2 YFSETQ. The CDR3 covers 14 residues. V lost 4 bases, J lost 1 base, and 9 bases lay in between. The CDR3 sequence: CASSPTSSNQPQHF. The CDR3 DNA sequence: TGCGCCAGCAGCCCAACATCGAGCAATCAGCCCCAGCATTTT.

The rearrangement links TRBV5-4 to TRBJ2-3, with 9 bases aligning to TRBD2. J was trimmed by 1 base and V by 4 bases; bases with no gene match: 10. There are 17 residues in the CDR3. In germline, CDR1 is SGHNT, CDR2 YYREEE (reference sequence). The CDR3 DNA reads as TGTGCCAGCAGCACCAGCCCGACTAGCGGAGGCACAGATACGCAGTATTTT. Residues: CASSTSPTSGGTDTQYF.

This clone was detected many times. This chain connects TRBV14 to TRBJ2-1; weak D call: TRBD2 (5 bases). CDR3 size: 15 residues. V lost 0 bases to trimming and J lost 8 bases, with 14 bases between them. Germline assignment: CDR1 SGHDN and CDR2 FVKESK. CDR3 loop: CASSQEWRVRDEQFF. In DNA, the CDR3 is TGTGCCAGCAGCCAAGAGTGGCGGGTTAGAGATGAGCAGTTCTTC.

This clone was detected only a few times. This sequence joins TRBV28 and TRBJ2-7; D gene ambiguous. V dropped 6 bases and J dropped 5 bases, with 11 bases sitting between them. CDR1 is MDHEN, CDR2 SYDVKM, per germline. There are 12 residues in the CDR3. CDR3 sequence (DNA): TGTGCCAGCAGCGGCGACATTAACGAGCAGTACGTC. This translates into CASSGDINEQYV.

This clone was recorded a few times. The chain has TRBV5-6 and TRBJ2-5; TRBD1 agrees at 8 bases. CDR1 and CDR2 from the germline V gene are SGHDT and YYEEEE. The V segment lost 6 bases and the J segment 3 bases; nucleotides outside the gene matches: 10. This CDR3 contains 15 residues. Written as DNA, the CDR3 is TGTGCCAGCAAAGGGCAGGGGGCCCAGAAAGAGACCCAGTACTTC. Translating gives CASKGQGAQKETQYF.

This clone showed up just a few times. This rearrangement joins TRBV5-1 to TRBJ1-6; TRBD1 is a possible D gene (6 bases). This CDR3 is built from 16 residues. Between the trimmed V and J ends, which lost 4 bases and 6 bases, there was a span of 17 bases. The V gene's germline CDR1 is SGHRS and CDR2 YFSETQ. The CDR3 region has the DNA TGCGCCAGCAGCCCACGAAGCGGGGGGCTTAATTCACCCCTCCACTTT. This sequence encodes CASSPRSGGLNSPLHF. The whole variable domain, remainder taken from reference TRBV5-1 and TRBJ1-6, is KAGVTQTPRYLIKTRGQQVTLSCSPISGHRSVSWYQQTPGQGLQFLFEYFSETQRNKGNFPGRFSGRQFSNSRSEMNVSTLELGDSALYLCASSPRSGGLNSPLHFGNGTRLTVT.

J is TRBJ2-2 and V is TRBV7-6; D ambiguous. CDR1 and CDR2 (germline): SGHVS, FNYEAQ. Trimming removed 2 bases from V and 6 bases from J, with 16 bases in between. This CDR3 spans 16 amino acids. CDR3 residues: CASSLTAGRAPGELFF. The DNA of the CDR3 is TGTGCCAGCAGCTTAACCGCCGGTCGGGCCCCCGGGGAGCTGTTTTTT.

The chain couples TRBV27 to TRBJ1-1; 7 nucleotides agree with TRBD1. Germline CDR1 is MNHEY and CDR2 is SMNVEV (reference sequence). This CDR3 region has 14 residues. V shed 4 bases, J shed 1 base, and the junction held 3 bases outside the gene matches. CDR3 DNA sequence: TGTGCCAGCAGTTATGCAGGGGGGAACACTGAAGCTTTCTTT. Translation: CASSYAGGNTEAFF.

This chain uses TRBV4-2 with TRBJ2-2; TRBD2 is a possible D gene (6 bases). Trimming shortened V by 0 bases and J by 7 bases, and 18 bases separated the two germline ends. Germline CDR1 and CDR2: LGHNA and YNFKEQ. CDR3 length equals 17 residues. CDR3 sequence reads: CASSQEPRLEGYGELFF. CDR3 sequence (DNA): TGTGCCAGCAGCCAAGAACCTAGACTAGAAGGTTACGGGGAGCTGTTTTTT.